The 30 T cell receptor beta chains presented below share a single source sample, sequenced in a study of blood T cell repertoires in COVID-19. TCRdb's table, derived via immunoSEQ multiplex PCR, lists solely in-frame clones and lacks some. The table has approximately 300,000 clones, 70% to 90% seen once. The sample was peripheral blood. Receptors were obtained from a man between 18 and 35 years old who had recovered from COVID-19.

This chain connects TRBV19 to TRBJ1-2; 8 nucleotides match TRBD1. The CDR3 extends over 12 amino acids. Trimming took 6 bases from V and 8 from J; bases not matched to a gene: 5. Germline loops: CDR1 LNHDA, CDR2 SQIVND (reference sequence). This chain's CDR3 is CASRQGVEGYTF. Here the CDR3 DNA reads TGTGCCAGTAGACAGGGGGTTGAAGGCTACACCTTC.

V usage is TRBV19 and J usage is TRBJ1-1, with a possible D match to TRBD1 (5 bases). Germline V gene lookup returns CDR1 LNHDA and CDR2 SQIVND (reference sequence). Between the trimmed V and J ends, which lost 3 bases and 6 bases, there was a span of 11 bases. The CDR3 extends over 13 amino acids. CDR3 region: CASSIQGKAEAFF. The CDR3 coding sequence is TGTGCCAGTAGTATTCAGGGTAAGGCTGAAGCTTTCTTT.

The genes are TRBV3-1 (or the pseudogene TRBV3-2) and TRBJ2-2; 7 bases line up with TRBD2. This CDR3 has 17 amino acids. The V gene end was trimmed by 0 bases and the J gene end by 1 base; junction bases not matched to a gene: 5. Germline lookup yields CDR1 LGHDT and CDR2 YNNKEL (reference sequence). This CDR3 reads CASSQDVSSGNTGELFF. The CDR3 DNA is TGTGCCAGCAGCCAAGACGTATCTAGCGGGAACACCGGGGAGCTGTTTTTT.

Remarks on this clone: The junction and the germline gene differ at one end; a read error may be behind it. The V call is TRBV7-9, the J call TRBJ1-2; maybe TRBD1 (5 bases). Germline CDR1 reads SEHNR; CDR2 reads FQNEAQ (reference sequence). This CDR3 is 12 amino acids long. This CDR3 is CASSLGSPGLPF. CDR3 coding DNA: TGTGCCAGCAGCTTAGGGAGCCCGGGACTTCCCTTC. Full variable domain (rest looked up from reference TRBV7-9 and TRBJ1-2): DTGVSQNPRHKITKRGQNVTFRCDPISEHNRLYWYRQTLGQGPEFLTYFQNEAQLEKSRLLSDRFSAERPKGSFSTLEIQRTEQGDSAMYLCASSLGSPGLPFGSGTRLTVV.

The V gene is TRBV18, the J gene TRBJ2-3, with 9 bases matching TRBD1. The CDR3 is made up of 18 amino acids. V lost 3 bases and J lost 0; bases outside the gene matches: 10. Germline assignment: CDR1 KGHSH and CDR2 LQKENI. The CDR3: CASSPGTGWITSTDTQYF. The DNA for the CDR3 is TGTGCCAGCTCACCCGGGACAGGGTGGATCACTAGCACAGATACGCAGTATTTT.

Only one count was recorded for this clone. V and J are TRBV6-5 and TRBJ2-7, with 7 bases identical to TRBD1. With V trimmed by 5 bases and J by 0 bases, 4 bases remained unmatched. The CDR3 totals 14 residues. Looked up from germline, CDR1 is MNHEY and CDR2 is SVGAGI. The CDR3 coding sequence is TGTGCCAGCAGTACCTGGGACAGCTCCTACGAGCAGTACTTC. It translates to CASSTWDSSYEQYF.

The chain's CDR3 is CASSPGQGLAKNIQYF. DNA of the CDR3: TGTGCCAGCAGCCCCGGACAGGGATTAGCCAAAAACATTCAGTACTTC. The V call is TRBV13, the J call TRBJ2-4; 8 positions agree with TRBD1. CDR1 and CDR2 (germline): PRHDT, FYEKMQ (reference sequence). The CDR3 has 16 residues. V trimming: 5 bases; J trimming: 0 bases; junction bases outside the gene matches: 6.

The J gene is TRBJ1-4, the V gene TRBV7-9; weak D call: TRBD1 (6 bases). The CDR3 is 15 amino acids. CDR1 and CDR2 from the germline V gene are SEHNR and FQNEAQ (reference sequence). Trimming took 5 bases from V and 7 from J, leaving 17 bases between them. In DNA, the CDR3 is TGTGCCAGCAGCCCACAGGGTCGCATTGGTGAAAAACTGTTTTTT. Amino acids: CASSPQGRIGEKLFF.

V gene TRBV27 combines with J gene TRBJ2-1, with D tentatively TRBD2 (6 bases). The V gene's germline CDR1 is MNHEY and CDR2 SMNVEV (reference sequence). V lost 7 bases, J lost 2 bases, and 18 bases lay in between. The CDR3 spans 16 residues. The CDR3 nucleotides read TGTGCCAGCACCACCCTGTCGGGACTGACCTACAATGAGCAGTTCTTC. Protein: CASTTLSGLTYNEQFF.

The chain links TRBV21-1 to TRBJ2-7; TRBD1 was called by the table and not checked on the DNA. TRBV21-1 is reported as a pseudogene. CDR3 size: 15 residues. The CDR3 reads CASSTSDSRSYEQYF. CDR3 DNA sequence: TGTGCCAGCAGCACCTCGGACAGCCGCTCCTACGAGCAGTACTTC.

The V call is TRBV2, the J call TRBJ1-1, with a tentative D call TRBD1 (5 bases). CDR3 length: 16 residues. CDR1 SNHLY and CDR2 FYNNEI come from the germline V gene. V lost 10 bases and J 3 bases, leaving 24 bases between the germline ends. CDR3 loop: CAIVGRGPKGDTEAFF. The CDR3 DNA is TGTGCCATTGTGGGGCGGGGCCCGAAAGGGGACACTGAAGCTTTCTTT.

The chain combines TRBV6-2 or TRBV6-3 with TRBJ1-1; D is ambiguous. Per the germline V gene, CDR1 is MNHEY and CDR2 is SVGEGT. The CDR3 spans 12 residues. The V gene lost 2 bases and the J gene lost 3 bases, with 4 bases spanning the gap. The CDR3 nucleotides are TGTGCCAGCAGTTACGGCCACACTGAAGCTTTCTTT. It encodes CASSYGHTEAFF.

The count of this clone is one. This chain joins TRBV6-2 or TRBV6-3 and TRBJ1-5; TRBD1 is a possible D gene (5 bases). CDR1 is MNHEY, CDR2 SVGEGT, per germline. The CDR3 extends over 15 amino acids. V lost 0 bases and J lost 5, with 11 bases in between. The CDR3 sequence is CASSYSPGKHQPQHF. The CDR3 DNA is TGTGCCAGCAGTTACTCGCCAGGGAAACATCAGCCCCAGCATTTT.

The chain recombines TRBV3-1 (or the pseudogene TRBV3-2) with TRBJ2-1, with TRBD2 matching over 8 bases. CDR3 length equals 14 residues. V gave up 4 bases and J gave up 4 bases; unmatched junction bases: 3. Looked up from germline, CDR1 is LGHDT and CDR2 is YNNKEL (reference sequence). The DNA for the CDR3 is TGTGCCAGCAGCCTTGCGGGGGGATACAATGAGCAGTTCTTC. Its protein is CASSLAGGYNEQFF.

This chain joins TRBV24-1 and TRBJ1-2, with TRBD1 as a possible D gene (6 bases). Germline-derived CDR1 and CDR2 are KGHDR and SFDVKD. V shed 3 bases and J shed 1 base, with 8 bases lying between them. This CDR3 has 14 amino acids. The CDR3 DNA sequence: TGTGCCACCAGTGATAGGACAGTTAACTATGGCTACACCTTC. Translated, it gives CATSDRTVNYGYTF.

This chain links TRBV30 with TRBJ1-4; D is unresolved. Germline V gene data show CDR1 as GTSNPN and CDR2 as SVGIG (reference sequence). V was cut by 3 bases and J by 8 bases, with 13 bases left in between. The CDR3 extends over 13 amino acids. DNA for the CDR3: TGTGCCTGGAGGGGTACGACGGGGGAAAAACTGTTTTTT. Translation: CAWRGTTGEKLFF. The full variable domain, with the rest looked up from reference TRBV30 and TRBJ1-4, is SQTIHQWPATLVQPVGSPLSLECTVEGTSNPNLYWYRQAAGRGLQLLFYSVGIGQISSEVPQNLSASRPQDRQFILSSKKLLLSDSGFYLCAWRGTTGEKLFFGSGTQLSVL.

This rearrangement joins TRBV7-2 to TRBJ2-7; 10 bases match TRBD2. The germline V gene has CDR1 SGHTA and CDR2 FQGNSA. The J segment lost 2 bases and the V segment lost 1 base, leaving 14 bases of the junction unmatched. The CDR3 length is 19 residues. The CDR3, as DNA: TGTGCCAGCAGCTTAGGGCCTAGCGGGGGAACTTTAACCCCCTACGAGCAGTACTTC. The encoded protein is CASSLGPSGGTLTPYEQYF.

J is TRBJ1-6 and V is TRBV27; 8 nucleotides line up with TRBD1. Germline-derived CDR1 and CDR2 are MNHEY and SMNVEV (reference sequence). The CDR3 is made up of 16 amino acids. V dropped 2 bases and J dropped 9; count of bases not matched to a gene: 9. The CDR3 spells CASSLTPSRGPSPLHF. CDR3 nucleotide sequence: TGTGCCAGCAGTTTAACCCCCAGCAGGGGGCCTTCACCCCTCCACTTT.

This clone was observed a few times. The chain joins TRBV19 to TRBJ2-2, with 12 positions matching TRBD2. There are 18 residues in the CDR3. With 7 bases clipped from V and 3 bases from J, the junction kept 12 bases outside the gene matches. Germline CDR1 is LNHDA and CDR2 is SQIVND (reference sequence). Written as DNA, the CDR3 is TGTGCCAGTACTAGGCTAGCGGGGGGGCTAGCTGACACCGGGGAGCTGTTTTTT. This translates into CASTRLAGGLADTGELFF.

This chain joins TRBV7-3 and TRBJ2-7, with 7 positions matching TRBD1. CDR1 is SGHTA, CDR2 FQGTGA, per germline. The CDR3 loop spans 14 amino acids. Germline trimming cut 2 bases from V and 6 bases from J; bases unmatched to any gene: 7. The CDR3 loop is CASSLLDRVGEQYF. The CDR3 DNA follows: TGTGCCAGCAGCTTATTAGACAGGGTAGGCGAGCAGTACTTC.

V and J are TRBV10-3 and TRBJ1-1, with D possibly TRBD1 on 6 matching bases. Trimming removed 3 bases at V and 4 bases at J, with 12 bases between. The germline CDR1 and CDR2 sequences are ENHRY and SYGVKD. The CDR3 contains 14 residues. CDR3 in DNA: TGTGCCATCAGTGACCCACAGGGTGTCACTGAAGCTTTCTTT. It yields the protein CAISDPQGVTEAFF.

The gene calls are TRBV2 and TRBJ2-2; the match to TRBD1 covers 12 bases. The CDR3 contains 16 residues. Losses at the gene ends were 8 bases for V and 8 bases for J; bases not matched to a gene: 12. Per the germline V gene, CDR1 is SNHLY and CDR2 is FYNNEI. The CDR3, as DNA: TGTGCCAGCCAACCGGGACAGGGGGCGCGTCCAGGGGAGCTGTTTTTT. This sequence encodes CASQPGQGARPGELFF.

This clone was detected a few times. The rearrangement uses TRBV7-9 and TRBJ2-7; 9 bases are shared with TRBD1. V lost 6 bases to trimming and J lost 3 bases; unmatched junction nucleotides: 6. The CDR3 runs to 14 residues. Germline CDR1 is SEHNR and CDR2 is FQNEAQ (reference sequence). The CDR3 DNA reads as TGTGCCAGCAGTACCGGGACAGGGATCTACGAGCAGTACTTC. Amino acid sequence: CASSTGTGIYEQYF.

The V and J genes are TRBV14 and TRBJ2-7, with D unresolved. With 8 bases removed from V and 2 bases from J, the gap between germline ends came to 10 bases. This CDR3 region has 12 residues. Germline lookup yields CDR1 SGHDN and CDR2 FVKESK. In DNA form, the CDR3 reads TGTGCCAGCGGGCCCTCTCCCTACGAGCAGTACTTC. It specifies CASGPSPYEQYF.

The chain joins TRBV2 to TRBJ2-4; 7 positions match TRBD2. Germline V gene data show CDR1 as SNHLY and CDR2 as FYNNEI. This CDR3 is 13 amino acids long. The V segment lost 7 bases and the J segment 7 bases; nucleotides outside the gene matches: 7. The CDR3 sequence is CASTLWGGNIQYF. The CDR3 DNA is TGTGCCAGCACGTTGTGGGGGGGGAACATTCAGTACTTC.

The chain has TRBV4-1 and TRBJ2-3, with 9 positions matching TRBD2. Trimming cost V 0 bases and J 1 base; bases outside gene matches: 5. The CDR3 is 17 residues long. Germline V gene sequence: CDR1 MGHRA, CDR2 YSYEKL. The CDR3 DNA sequence: TGCGCCAGCAGCCAAGATAGGGAGCGGGAGGGCACAGATACGCAGTATTTT. Its translation is CASSQDREREGTDTQYF.

In this sample, this clone turned up a few times. The rearrangement joins TRBV7-6 to TRBJ2-1, with 7 nucleotides matching TRBD1. The CDR3 is 15 residues long. J was trimmed by 2 bases and V by 1 base; bases with no gene match: 2. Germline CDR1 is SGHVS and CDR2 is FNYEAQ. CDR3: CASSLVTGTYNEQFF. For the CDR3, the DNA is TGTGCCAGCAGCTTAGTGACAGGGACCTACAATGAGCAGTTCTTC.

The chain joins TRBV27 to TRBJ2-7, with 9 bases identical to TRBD2. V gave up 4 bases and J gave up 3 bases; unmatched junction bases: 19. The CDR3 is 19 residues long. Germline CDR1 MNHEY, CDR2 SMNVEV (reference sequence). The CDR3 loop is CASSSPSGSSGSSFYEQYF. CDR3 nucleotide sequence: TGTGCCAGCAGTTCCCCCTCGGGGAGTAGCGGGAGCAGTTTCTACGAGCAGTACTTC.

This chain connects TRBV7-6 to TRBJ1-6; D is unresolved. The ends were cut back, 2 bases at V and 7 bases at J, with 3 bases in the middle. From germline, CDR1 is SGHVS and CDR2 FNYEAQ. This CDR3 has 12 residues. The DNA for the CDR3 is TGTGCCAGCAGCTTACAAAATTCACCCCTCCACTTT. It is translated as CASSLQNSPLHF.

This sequence joins TRBV6-5 and TRBJ2-2; weak D call: TRBD1 (6 bases). The ends were cut back, 2 bases at V and 5 bases at J, with 15 bases in the middle. The CDR3 is made up of 16 amino acids. The germline gives CDR1 MNHEY, CDR2 SVGAGI. The CDR3 region has the DNA TGTGCCAGCAGTTACGGGCAGGGGTGGGGGACCGGGGAGCTGTTTTTT. Its protein is CASSYGQGWGTGELFF.